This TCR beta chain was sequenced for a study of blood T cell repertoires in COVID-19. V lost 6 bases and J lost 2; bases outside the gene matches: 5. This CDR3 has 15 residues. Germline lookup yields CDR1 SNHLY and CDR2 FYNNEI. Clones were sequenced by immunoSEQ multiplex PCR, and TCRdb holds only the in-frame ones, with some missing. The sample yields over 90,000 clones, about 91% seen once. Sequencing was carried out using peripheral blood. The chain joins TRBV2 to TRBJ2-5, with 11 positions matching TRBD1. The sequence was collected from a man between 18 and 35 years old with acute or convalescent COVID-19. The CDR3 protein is CASRVDRGRQETQYF. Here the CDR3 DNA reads TGTGCCAGCAGGGTGGACAGGGGGCGGCAAGAGACCCAGTACTTC.